The clone carrying this T cell receptor (beta chain) was detected a few times. RNA transcripts provided the source from which TCR beta CDR3 regions were amplified. TCR CDR3 underwent first-round RT-PCR with the HTBI primer set. TCRdb itself ran the multiplex PCR reads through MiXCR, one entry per CDR3 protein. In the table there are roughly 530,000 distinct CDR3 sequences, roughly 17% of which are singletons. The germline V and J ends were trimmed by 5 bases and 4 bases, with 13 bases remaining between them. The CDR3 consists of 13 residues. Germline V gene data show CDR1 as DFQATT and CDR2 as SNEGSKA (reference sequence). These data originate in a study of T cells in Graves' hyperthyroidism and ophthalmopathy.

The source of this sequence is a woman aged 18-35 years with Graves' ophthalmopathy. The chain recombines TRBV20-1 with TRBJ2-3; perhaps TRBD1 as D (6 bases). Sequenced: blood. CDR3 bases: TGCAGTGCTCCGGACAGATTCTCAGATACGCAGTATTTT. It is translated as CSAPDRFSDTQYF.